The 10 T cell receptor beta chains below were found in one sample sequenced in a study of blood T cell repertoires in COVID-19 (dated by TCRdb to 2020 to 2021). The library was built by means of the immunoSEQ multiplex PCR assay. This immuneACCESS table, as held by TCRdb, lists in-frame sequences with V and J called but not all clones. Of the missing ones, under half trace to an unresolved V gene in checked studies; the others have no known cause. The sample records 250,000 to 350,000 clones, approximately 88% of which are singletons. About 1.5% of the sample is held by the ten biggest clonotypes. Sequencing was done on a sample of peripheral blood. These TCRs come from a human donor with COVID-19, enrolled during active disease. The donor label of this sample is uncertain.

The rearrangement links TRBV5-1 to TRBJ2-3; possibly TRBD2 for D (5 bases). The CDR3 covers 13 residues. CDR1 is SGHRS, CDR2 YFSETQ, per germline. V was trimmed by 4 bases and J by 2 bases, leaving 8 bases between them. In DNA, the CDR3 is TGCGCCAGCAGCGGACTCGTCACAGATACGCAGTATTTT. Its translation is CASSGLVTDTQYF. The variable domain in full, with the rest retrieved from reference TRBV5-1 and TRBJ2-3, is KAGVTQTPRYLIKTRGQQVTLSCSPISGHRSVSWYQQTPGQGLQFLFEYFSETQRNKGNFPGRFSGRQFSNSRSEMNVSTLELGDSALYLCASSGLVTDTQYFGPGTRLTVL.

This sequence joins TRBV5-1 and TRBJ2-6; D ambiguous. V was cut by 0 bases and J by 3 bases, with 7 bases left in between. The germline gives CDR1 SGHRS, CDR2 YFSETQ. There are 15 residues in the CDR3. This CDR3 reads CASSLGQLGANVLTF. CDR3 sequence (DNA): TGCGCCAGCAGCTTGGGACAACTTGGGGCCAACGTCCTGACTTTC.

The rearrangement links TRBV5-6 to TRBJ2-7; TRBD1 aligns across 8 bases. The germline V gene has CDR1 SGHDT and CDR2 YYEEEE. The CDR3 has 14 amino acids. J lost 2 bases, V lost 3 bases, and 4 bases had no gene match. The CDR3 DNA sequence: TGTGCCAGCAGCTCCCTACAGGGGGCCTACGAGCAGTACTTC. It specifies CASSSLQGAYEQYF.

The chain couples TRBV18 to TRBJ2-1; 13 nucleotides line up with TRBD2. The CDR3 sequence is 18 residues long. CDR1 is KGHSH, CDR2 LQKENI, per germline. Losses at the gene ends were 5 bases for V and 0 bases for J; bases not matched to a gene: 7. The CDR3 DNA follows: TGTGCCAGCTCAACGACTAGCGGGAGGAGCAGCTCCTACAATGAGCAGTTCTTC. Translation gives CASSTTSGRSSSYNEQFF.

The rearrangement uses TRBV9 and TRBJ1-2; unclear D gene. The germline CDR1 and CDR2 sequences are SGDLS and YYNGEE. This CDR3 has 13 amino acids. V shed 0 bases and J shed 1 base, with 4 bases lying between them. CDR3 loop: CASSVAFNYGYTF. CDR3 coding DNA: TGTGCCAGCAGCGTAGCATTTAACTATGGCTACACCTTC.

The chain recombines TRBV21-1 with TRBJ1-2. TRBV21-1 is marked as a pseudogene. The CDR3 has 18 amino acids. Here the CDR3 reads CASSKDPNRLILNYGYTF. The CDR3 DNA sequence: TGTGCCAGCAGCAAAGACCCAAACCGACTGATTTTAAACTATGGCTACACCTTC.

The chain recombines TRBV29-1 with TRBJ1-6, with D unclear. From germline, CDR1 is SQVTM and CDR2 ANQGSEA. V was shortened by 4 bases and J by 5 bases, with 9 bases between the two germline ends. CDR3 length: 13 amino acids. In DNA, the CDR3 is TGCAGCGTTGGAGACACTGATAATTCACCCCTCCACTTT. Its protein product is CSVGDTDNSPLHF.

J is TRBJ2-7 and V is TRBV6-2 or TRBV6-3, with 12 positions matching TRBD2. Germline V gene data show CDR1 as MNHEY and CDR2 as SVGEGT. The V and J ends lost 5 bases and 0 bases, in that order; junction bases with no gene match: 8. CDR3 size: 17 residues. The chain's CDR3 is CASSLYTSGRTSYEQYF. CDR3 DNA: TGTGCCAGCAGTCTATACACTAGCGGGAGGACCTCCTACGAGCAGTACTTC.

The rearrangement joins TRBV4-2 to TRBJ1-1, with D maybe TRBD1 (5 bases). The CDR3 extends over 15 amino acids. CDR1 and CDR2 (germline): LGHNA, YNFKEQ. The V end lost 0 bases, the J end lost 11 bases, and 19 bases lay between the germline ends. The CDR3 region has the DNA TGTGCCAGCAGCCAAGAAGGGGTCGGTAGCTTGCGTGCTTTCTTT. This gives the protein CASSQEGVGSLRAFF.

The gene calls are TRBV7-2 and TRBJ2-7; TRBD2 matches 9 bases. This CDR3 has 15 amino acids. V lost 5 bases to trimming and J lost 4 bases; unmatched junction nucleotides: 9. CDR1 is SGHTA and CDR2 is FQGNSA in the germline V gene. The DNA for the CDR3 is TGTGCCAGCAGCCTCGATAGCGGGAGAGGTTACGAGCAGTACTTC. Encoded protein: CASSLDSGRGYEQYF.